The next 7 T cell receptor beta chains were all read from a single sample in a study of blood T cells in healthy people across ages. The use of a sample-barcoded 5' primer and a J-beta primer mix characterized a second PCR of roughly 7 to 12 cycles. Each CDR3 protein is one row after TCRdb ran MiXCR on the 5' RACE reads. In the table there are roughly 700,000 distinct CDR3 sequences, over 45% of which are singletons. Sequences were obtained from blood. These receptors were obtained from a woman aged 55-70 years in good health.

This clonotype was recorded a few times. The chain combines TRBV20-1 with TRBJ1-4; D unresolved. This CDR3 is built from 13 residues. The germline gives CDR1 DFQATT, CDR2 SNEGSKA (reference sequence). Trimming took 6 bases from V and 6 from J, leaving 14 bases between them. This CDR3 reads CSARPGPDEKLFF. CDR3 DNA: TGCAGTGCCCGCCCTGGGCCGGATGAAAAACTGTTTTTT.

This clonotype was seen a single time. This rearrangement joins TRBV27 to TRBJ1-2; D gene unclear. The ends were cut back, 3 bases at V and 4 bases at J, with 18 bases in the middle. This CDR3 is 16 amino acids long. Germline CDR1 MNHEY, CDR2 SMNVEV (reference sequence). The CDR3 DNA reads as TGTGCCAGCAGTTTGTGGGCCAGTCGAGCCTTCTATGGCTACACCTTC. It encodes CASSLWASRAFYGYTF.

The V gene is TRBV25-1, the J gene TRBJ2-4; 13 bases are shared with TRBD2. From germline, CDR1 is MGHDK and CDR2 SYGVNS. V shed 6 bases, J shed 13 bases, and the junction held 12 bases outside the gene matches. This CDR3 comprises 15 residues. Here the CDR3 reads CASSHGTSGINEQYF. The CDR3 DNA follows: TGTGCCAGCAGCCACGGGACTAGCGGGATCAATGAGCAGTACTTC.

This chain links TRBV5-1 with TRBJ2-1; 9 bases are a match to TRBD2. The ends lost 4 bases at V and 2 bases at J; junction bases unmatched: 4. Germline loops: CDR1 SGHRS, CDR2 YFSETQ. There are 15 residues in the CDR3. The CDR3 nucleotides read TGCGCCAGCAGCCAGAGCGGGAGGACCTACAATGAGCAGTTCTTC. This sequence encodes CASSQSGRTYNEQFF. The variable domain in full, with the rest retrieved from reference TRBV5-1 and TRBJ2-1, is KAGVTQTPRYLIKTRGQQVTLSCSPISGHRSVSWYQQTPGQGLQFLFEYFSETQRNKGNFPGRFSGRQFSNSRSEMNVSTLELGDSALYLCASSQSGRTYNEQFFGPGTRLTVL.

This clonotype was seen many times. The chain's CDR3 is CASRVTGIQETQYF. The CDR3 region has the DNA TGTGCCAGCAGGGTGACAGGGATCCAAGAGACCCAGTACTTC. This rearrangement joins TRBV12-3 or TRBV12-4 to TRBJ2-5, with TRBD1 matching 7 bases. The V and J ends lost 6 bases and 1 base, in that order; junction bases with no gene match: 5. This CDR3 has 14 residues.

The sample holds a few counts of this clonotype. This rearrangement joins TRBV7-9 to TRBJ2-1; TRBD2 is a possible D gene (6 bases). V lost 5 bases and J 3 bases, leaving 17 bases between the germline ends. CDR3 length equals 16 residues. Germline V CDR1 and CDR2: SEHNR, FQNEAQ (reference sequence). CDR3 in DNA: TGTGCCAGCAGCACGTTAATGACTAGTCGCTACAATGAGCAGTTCTTC. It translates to CASSTLMTSRYNEQFF.

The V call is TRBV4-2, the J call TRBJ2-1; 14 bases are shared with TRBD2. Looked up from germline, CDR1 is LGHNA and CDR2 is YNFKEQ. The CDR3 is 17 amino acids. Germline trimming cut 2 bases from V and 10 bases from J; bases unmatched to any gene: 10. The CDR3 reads CASSQSGGGLAGVEQFF. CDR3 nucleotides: TGTGCCAGCAGCCAATCAGGTGGGGGACTAGCGGGAGTCGAGCAGTTCTTC.